This TCR beta chain was identified in a study of blood T cells in healthy people across ages (dated by TCRdb to the mid-2010s). Regarding the study in general: In model experiments, template switching captured roughly one uniquely barcoded TCR beta cDNA molecule for every two T cells. Using deep sequencing normalized with unique cDNA molecular identifiers, the study measured how TCR beta repertoire diversity changes with age. To avoid experimental bias, donors of different ages were distributed randomly across sequencing lanes. For two donors (one aged 18 to 30 and one aged 80 or older), the study analyzed two additional independent replicas of 1 million unique cDNA reads from the same blood draw. Donors were grouped into four age groups: young (average approximately 15 years), middle-aged (39), aged (around 60) and long-lived (just over 80).

Unmatched junction bases come to 8, with V trimmed by 4 bases and J by 7 bases. From the germline V gene, CDR1 is SGHTA and CDR2 is FQGNSA. From cysteine to phenylalanine, the CDR3 is 15 amino acids long. Only the CDR3 portion is preserved as DNA: 45 bases, with reading frame beginning at the first base. Donors were a few dozen systemically healthy Caucasian individuals from Russia aged roughly 6 to 90 years. Each donor gave around 9.8 milliliters of peripheral blood, collected into EDTA-treated Vacutainer tubes. Ficoll-Paque density-gradient centrifugation was used to isolate PBMCs, with at least 7 million per sample. Total RNA, at least 6 micrograms per sample, was extracted from PBMCs with Trizol reagent. For every donor, an aliquot of PBMCs went through flow cytometry to measure the percentages of naive CD45RAhigh/CD27high T cells. The library was generated by 5' RACE. The instrument was an Illumina HiSeq 2500. The second PCR ran for roughly 7 to 11 cycles and used a J-beta primer mix along with a sample-barcoded 5' primer. Each TCR beta cDNA molecule received a unique molecular identifier from a template-switch 5' adaptor carrying 12 random nucleotides. Each sample yielded at least 2.5 million CDR3-containing paired-end reads. First-strand cDNA was synthesized from all RNA with the Mint cDNA synthesis kit, primed by a TRBC-specific oligonucleotide. All cDNA was treated with uracil-DNA glycosylase and then went through a first 18-cycle PCR with the universal primers M1SS and BC2_uni_R. Concerning the study's data processing: Each sample was normalized by randomly selecting 1 million high-quality reads, each carrying a distinct molecular identifier. Reads with shared molecular identifiers were discarded instead of being binned into consensus sequences. CDR3 identification, clonotype clustering and error correction used MiTCR with a Q25 quality threshold and the strictest error-elimination algorithm. A nonparametric unseen species model using Euler transformation provided a lower-bound estimate of total TCR beta diversity. TCRdb trimmed public reads at Q25 via fastp, called clones via MiXCR and kept in-frame beta chains. CDR3 protein sequences are deduplicated, and each keeps its most common genes and DNA. None of the V and J calls come from the authors' own analysis; TCRdb made them. Here the sample has about 970,000 distinct CDR3 sequences; roughly 50% occur a single time. Around 21% of the sample belongs to the ten largest clones.

Study-wide conclusions, independent of this receptor: The percentage of naive T cells measured by flow cytometry correlated strongly with observed TCR beta diversity. Since profiling was done on bulk unsorted PBMCs, naive and antigen-experienced compartments could not be conclusively compared. The long-lived group showed more naive CD4+ T cells, fewer expanded clones and increased TCR diversity than the aged group, suggesting age selection. As age increased, observed TCR beta diversity per million T cells dropped in a roughly linear way, and a significant reduction was already evident by age 40. Estimates of total diversity from one million sequenced T cells were regarded as lower bounds and underestimates. Because the CMV infection status of the donors was unknown, age-related changes in expanded clonotypes may potentially have been confounded.

About this clonotype: The specificity of this receptor is unknown. Base-call qualities are not available, and no considerably larger clone is one nucleotide away.

Material: blood. The sequence is built from TRBV7-2 and TRBJ1-5; TRBD1 aligns with 9 central bases. The source of this sequence is a woman aged 55-69 years in good health. The sequenced DNA is TGTGCCAGCAGCTCCAGGACAGGGGTTCGACAGCCCCAGCATTTT. This yields the protein CASSSRTGVRQPQHF. Beyond the CDR3, the reference TRBV7-2 and TRBJ1-5 genes provide the residues; the full variable domain reads: GAGVSQSPSNKVTEKGKDVELRCDPISGHTALYWYRQSLGQGLEFLIYFQGNSAPDKSGLPSDRFSAERTGGSVSTLTIQRTQQEDSAVYLCASSSRTGVRQPQHFGDGTRLSIL.